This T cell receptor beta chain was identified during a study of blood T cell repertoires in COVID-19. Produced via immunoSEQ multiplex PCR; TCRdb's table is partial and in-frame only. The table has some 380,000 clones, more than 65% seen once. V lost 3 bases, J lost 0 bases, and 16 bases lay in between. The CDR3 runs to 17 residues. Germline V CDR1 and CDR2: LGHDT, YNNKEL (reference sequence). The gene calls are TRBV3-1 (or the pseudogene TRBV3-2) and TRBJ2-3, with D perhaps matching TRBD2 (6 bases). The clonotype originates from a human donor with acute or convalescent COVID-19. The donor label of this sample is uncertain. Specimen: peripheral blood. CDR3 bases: TGTGCCAGCAGCCATTTCCCCATGGGGGGAAGCACAGATACGCAGTATTTT. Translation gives CASSHFPMGGSTDTQYF.